What follows are 28 T cell receptor beta chains derived from one specimen sequenced in a study of blood T cell repertoires in COVID-19. Clones were sequenced by immunoSEQ multiplex PCR, and TCRdb holds only the in-frame ones, with some missing. The data contain 200,000 to 300,000 clones, about four fifths of them singletons. Sequences were obtained from peripheral blood. The receptors come from a woman aged 40 to 55 who had recovered from COVID-19.

This clone has just one count. The chain is built from TRBV7-9 and TRBJ2-5, with D perhaps TRBD1 (6 bases). This CDR3 is 14 amino acids long. V shed 3 bases and J shed 4 bases, with 12 bases lying between them. CDR1 and CDR2 (germline): SEHNR, FQNEAQ (reference sequence). The CDR3: CASSFSVRGETQYF. Here the CDR3 DNA reads TGTGCCAGCAGCTTTTCAGTCAGGGGAGAGACCCAGTACTTC.

This clone was recorded only once. This chain connects TRBV2 to TRBJ1-3; TRBD1 agrees at 7 bases. There are 15 residues in the CDR3. Trimming at V came to 4 bases and at J to 0 bases, leaving 3 bases not matched to a gene. Germline lookup yields CDR1 SNHLY and CDR2 FYNNEI. The CDR3, as DNA: TGTGCCAGCAGTGCGGGACAGAACTCTGGAAACACCATATATTTT. It yields the protein CASSAGQNSGNTIYF.

The CDR3 region is CASSYRQTTEAFF. The CDR3 nucleotides are TGTGCCAGCAGCTACAGACAGACCACTGAAGCTTTCTTT. The rearrangement uses TRBV7-8 and TRBJ1-1; D perhaps matches TRBD1 (5 bases). The CDR3 runs 13 residues. Between the trimmed V and J ends, which lost 4 bases and 4 bases, there was a span of 10 bases. Germline V CDR1 and CDR2: SGHVS, FQNEAQ.

The V and J genes are TRBV18 and TRBJ2-1; 7 positions match TRBD2. The CDR3 totals 14 residues. Trimming took 2 bases from V and 12 from J; bases not matched to a gene: 10. The V gene's germline CDR1 is KGHSH and CDR2 LQKENI. The CDR3 is CASSPGLAAWRQFF. As DNA, the CDR3 is TGTGCCAGCTCACCAGGGCTAGCGGCCTGGCGGCAGTTCTTC.

The chain links TRBV5-1 to TRBJ2-7; possible D gene TRBD1, 5 bases. Germline loops: CDR1 SGHRS, CDR2 YFSETQ. Trimming took 4 bases from V and 2 from J, leaving 16 bases between them. The CDR3 is 15 residues long. The CDR3: CASSAMSGAPYEQYF. The CDR3 bases are TGCGCCAGCAGCGCCATGAGTGGGGCGCCCTACGAGCAGTACTTC.

This clone was observed a handful of times. This chain connects TRBV5-1 to TRBJ2-7; no firm D call. The CDR3 covers 14 residues. V lost 4 bases and J 1 base, leaving 12 bases between the germline ends. The V gene's germline CDR1 is SGHRS and CDR2 YFSETQ. CDR3 DNA: TGCGCCAGCAGCCCAATTTCGGGTTCCTACGAGCAGTACTTC. Translation gives CASSPISGSYEQYF.

V is TRBV27 and J is TRBJ1-6; D unclear. The CDR3 loop spans 14 amino acids. The germline CDR1 and CDR2 sequences are MNHEY and SMNVEV (reference sequence). The ends were cut back, 5 bases at V and 7 bases at J, with 12 bases in the middle. CDR3 in DNA: TGTGCCAGCAGTCCTCAGGAAATCAATTCACCCCTCCACTTT. This codes for CASSPQEINSPLHF.

This chain joins TRBV5-1 and TRBJ1-1; D is ambiguous. Germline loops: CDR1 SGHRS, CDR2 YFSETQ. V lost 3 bases, J lost 7 bases, and 22 bases lay in between. The CDR3 covers 16 residues. This chain's CDR3 is CASSSTPPSLVVEAFF. The CDR3 region has the DNA TGCGCCAGCAGCTCTACCCCGCCGAGTCTTGTTGTTGAAGCTTTCTTT.

This rearrangement joins TRBV12-3 or TRBV12-4 to TRBJ2-1; TRBD2 aligns across 8 bases. The CDR3 loop spans 12 amino acids. Losses at the gene ends were 5 bases for V and 15 bases for J; bases not matched to a gene: 9. CDR3 loop: CASSPQRGLGFF. Written as DNA, the CDR3 is TGTGCCAGCAGTCCTCAGCGGGGGCTGGGGTTCTTC.

A single count supports this clone. The V gene is TRBV12-5, the J gene TRBJ2-3; 7 bases match TRBD1. Germline V CDR1 and CDR2: LGHNT, FRNRAP. Trimming at V came to 5 bases and at J to 6 bases, leaving 8 bases not matched to a gene. This CDR3 spans 14 amino acids. CDR3 sequence: CASGRTGELDTQYF. Here the CDR3 DNA reads TGTGCTAGTGGTAGGACAGGAGAGTTGGATACGCAGTATTTT.

The genes are TRBV10-3 and TRBJ1-1, with D perhaps matching TRBD1 (5 bases). The CDR3 is 15 amino acids. Trimming pared 0 bases from V and 5 bases from J, leaving 13 bases between. Germline V gene lookup returns CDR1 ENHRY and CDR2 SYGVKD. Written as DNA, the CDR3 is TGTGCCATCAGTGAGTCCTCAGGGTTTATAACTGAAGCTTTCTTT. Encoded protein: CAISESSGFITEAFF.

The rearrangement uses TRBV2 and TRBJ1-2, with 8 bases identical to TRBD1. With V trimmed by 8 bases and J by 4 bases, 9 bases remained unmatched. CDR1 and CDR2 (germline): SNHLY, FYNNEI. This CDR3 spans 14 amino acids. The CDR3 sequence is CASWEQGTGYGYTF. The CDR3 DNA reads as TGTGCCAGCTGGGAACAGGGGACAGGCTATGGCTACACCTTC.

The CDR3 nucleotides are TGTGCCAGCAGTTTAGGCGGGGACAAAAACATTCAGTACTTC. Encoded protein: CASSLGGDKNIQYF. V usage is TRBV28 and J usage is TRBJ2-4; the D gene is possibly TRBD2 (6 bases). Germline V gene data show CDR1 as MDHEN and CDR2 as SYDVKM. Trimming stripped 2 bases from V and 3 bases from J, with 8 bases between. The CDR3 is 14 amino acids. Complete variable domain (other parts from reference TRBV28 and TRBJ2-4): DVKVTQSSRYLVKRTGEKVFLECVQDMDHENMFWYRQDPGLGLRLIYFSYDVKMKEKGDIPEGYSVSREKKERFSLILESASTNQTSMYLCASSLGGDKNIQYFGAGTRLSVL.

CDR3 amino acids: CASSQVTGVDTQYF. The CDR3 region has the DNA TGTGCCAGCAGCCAAGTGACAGGGGTAGATACGCAGTATTTT. This chain connects TRBV3-1 (or the pseudogene TRBV3-2) to TRBJ2-3, with 8 nucleotides matching TRBD1. The CDR3 sequence is 14 residues long. The germline gives CDR1 LGHDT, CDR2 YNNKEL (reference sequence). Unmatched junction bases numbered 2, after V lost 1 base and J lost 5 bases.

The chain joins TRBV7-8 to TRBJ1-6, with TRBD1 identical over 7 bases. Trimming took 6 bases from V and 7 from J; bases not matched to a gene: 21. This CDR3 has 19 amino acids. Germline CDR1 reads SGHVS; CDR2 reads FQNEAQ. The DNA of the CDR3 is TGTGCCAGCAGGTCGGCACAGGGGAAAGGTGGGACGAGCAATTCACCCCTCCACTTT. It translates to CASRSAQGKGGTSNSPLHF.

This clone appeared a few times. The chain is built from TRBV10-1 and TRBJ2-7; no clear D. The CDR3 spans 9 residues. V was trimmed by 3 bases and J by 12 bases, leaving 6 bases between them. The V gene's germline CDR1 is WNHNN and CDR2 SYGVQD (reference sequence). The CDR3 protein is CASSDGGYF. The CDR3 DNA is TGCGCCAGCAGTGACGGTGGGTACTTC.

The chain couples TRBV2 to TRBJ1-5; D may be TRBD1 (5 bases). Germline assignment: CDR1 SNHLY and CDR2 FYNNEI. V was trimmed by 7 bases and J by 3 bases, leaving 13 bases between them. This CDR3 is built from 14 residues. CDR3 sequence: CASNRDSVNQPQHF. CDR3 DNA: TGTGCCAGCAACCGGGACTCCGTCAATCAGCCCCAGCATTTT.

The V and J genes are TRBV7-9 and TRBJ1-2; possibly TRBD1 for D (6 bases). The CDR3 length is 11 residues. V was clipped by 5 bases and J by 8 bases, with 9 bases between them. Germline loops: CDR1 SEHNR, CDR2 FQNEAQ (reference sequence). DNA of the CDR3: TGTGCCAGCAGCCGGACAGACGGCTACACCTTC. It encodes CASSRTDGYTF.

V is TRBV6-6 and J is TRBJ2-1, with 8 bases matching TRBD2. The J segment lost 3 bases and the V segment lost 6 bases, leaving 4 bases of the junction unmatched. The CDR3 is 14 amino acids. Germline V gene data show CDR1 as MNHNY and CDR2 as SVGAGI (reference sequence). CDR3 sequence: CASRDGGGYNEQFF. The DNA of the CDR3 is TGTGCCAGCAGGGACGGGGGGGGCTACAATGAGCAGTTCTTC.

V usage is TRBV11-2 and J usage is TRBJ1-5, with TRBD1 matching 10 bases. The germline V gene has CDR1 SGHAT and CDR2 FQNNGV. Germline trimming cut 1 base from V and 3 bases from J; bases unmatched to any gene: 6. This CDR3 is 17 amino acids long. Written as DNA, the CDR3 is TGTGCCAGCAGCTTAGCGGACAGGGGGGGTTTCAATCAGCCCCAGCATTTT. Translation: CASSLADRGGFNQPQHF.

The chain employs TRBV2 and TRBJ1-6, with 9 bases aligning to TRBD1. With 7 bases clipped from V and 9 bases from J, the junction kept 7 bases outside the gene matches. Germline V lookup: CDR1 SNHLY, CDR2 FYNNEI. CDR3 length: 14 residues. CDR3 sequence reads: CASNRQGGSSPLHF. CDR3 coding DNA: TGTGCCAGCAACAGACAGGGGGGTAGTTCACCCCTCCACTTT.

The chain is built from TRBV6-5 and TRBJ1-4; D remains ambiguous. Germline-derived CDR1 and CDR2 are MNHEY and SVGAGI. The length of the CDR3 is 14 residues. V dropped 7 bases and J dropped 8 bases, with 17 bases sitting between them. CDR3 nucleotides: TGTGCCAGCACCACTATGAATCCCGGAGAAAAACTGTTTTTT. Its translation is CASTTMNPGEKLFF.

V gene TRBV20-1 combines with J gene TRBJ2-5, with D uncertain. This CDR3 spans 11 amino acids. Germline CDR1 reads DFQATT; CDR2 reads SNEGSKA (reference sequence). Between the trimmed V and J ends, which lost 2 bases and 5 bases, there was a span of 6 bases. This CDR3 is CSARKAETQYF. The DNA of the CDR3 is TGCAGTGCTAGAAAAGCCGAGACCCAGTACTTC.

The chain joins TRBV2 to TRBJ2-5; 14 nucleotides line up with TRBD2. The germline gives CDR1 SNHLY, CDR2 FYNNEI. The V and J ends lost 6 bases and 5 bases, in that order; junction bases with no gene match: 2. CDR3 length: 14 residues. CDR3 protein: CASSRTSGGETQYF. The CDR3 region has the DNA TGTGCCAGCAGCCGGACTAGCGGGGGGGAGACCCAGTACTTC.

The genes are TRBV7-6 and TRBJ2-7, with 8 bases fitting TRBD1. CDR3 size: 14 residues. CDR1 is SGHVS, CDR2 FNYEAQ, per germline. The junction had 9 bases not matched to a gene; V was cut back by 5 bases and J by 6 bases. CDR3 protein: CASSRGQGRAEQYF. The CDR3 DNA follows: TGTGCCAGCAGCAGAGGACAGGGTAGGGCCGAGCAGTACTTC. Variable domain in full (rest from reference TRBV7-6 and TRBJ2-7): GAGVSQSPRYKVTKRGQDVALRCDPISGHVSLYWYRQALGQGPEFLTYFNYEAQQDKSGLPNDRFSAERPEGSISTLTIQRTEQRDSAMYRCASSRGQGRAEQYFGPGTRLTVT.

This chain uses TRBV6-5 with TRBJ1-1; possible D gene TRBD1, 6 bases. Germline CDR1 is MNHEY and CDR2 is SVGAGI. The germline V and J ends were trimmed by 0 bases and 4 bases, with 9 bases remaining between them. CDR3 size: 14 residues. CDR3 region: CASSYSADSTEAFF. The CDR3 nucleotides are TGTGCCAGCAGTTACTCGGCGGACAGCACTGAAGCTTTCTTT.

This chain links TRBV30 with TRBJ2-2, with D hard to call. The germline V gene encodes CDR1 GTSNPN and CDR2 SVGIG (reference sequence). Trimming cost V 0 bases and J 4 bases, with 12 bases left between them. The CDR3 contains 15 residues. The DNA for the CDR3 is TGTGCCTGGAGTGTACTTCAGGATACCACCGGGGAGCTGTTTTTT. Amino acids: CAWSVLQDTTGELFF.

CDR3 DNA sequence: TGCAGCGTTAGAACAATAAGCACAGATACGCAGTATTTT. This encodes CSVRTISTDTQYF. V usage is TRBV29-1 and J usage is TRBJ2-3; D not certain. The CDR3 is made up of 13 amino acids. V gave up 5 bases and J gave up 0 bases, with 9 bases separating them. Germline values: CDR1 SQVTM, CDR2 ANQGSEA.